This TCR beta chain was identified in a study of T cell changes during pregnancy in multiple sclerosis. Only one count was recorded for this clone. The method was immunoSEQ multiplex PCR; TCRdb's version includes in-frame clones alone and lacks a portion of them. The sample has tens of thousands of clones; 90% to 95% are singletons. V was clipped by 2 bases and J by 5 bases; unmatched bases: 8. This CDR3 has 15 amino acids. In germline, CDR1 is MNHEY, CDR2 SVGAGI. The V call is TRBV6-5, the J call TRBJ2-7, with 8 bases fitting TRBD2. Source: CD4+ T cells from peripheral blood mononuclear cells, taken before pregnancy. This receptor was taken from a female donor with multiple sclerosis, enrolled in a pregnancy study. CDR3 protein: CASSYAGGRWDEQYF. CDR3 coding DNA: TGTGCCAGCAGTTACGCCGGCGGGAGGTGGGACGAGCAGTACTTC.